The next 15 T cell receptor beta chains were all read from a single sample in a study of blood T cells in healthy people across ages. A second PCR, run for roughly 7 to 12 cycles, used a sample-barcoded 5' primer plus a J-beta primer mix. TCRdb re-called the 5' RACE reads through MiXCR, storing one row per CDR3 protein. The data contain about 560,000 distinct CDR3 sequences, about a quarter of them singletons. This sample also belongs to another study, concerning T cells of mothers and their children.

The specimen was blood. All receptors come from a boy aged 2-9 years in good health.

The V call is TRBV3-1, the J call TRBJ2-1, with a possible D match to TRBD1 (6 bases). This CDR3 is built from 15 residues. Germline V gene lookup returns CDR1 LGHDT and CDR2 YNNKEL (reference sequence). V was clipped by 4 bases and J by 9 bases, with 19 bases between them. This CDR3 reads CASSPPASLGAEQFF. CDR3 bases: TGTGCCAGCAGCCCCCCCGCTAGTCTGGGGGCTGAGCAGTTCTTC.

The rearrangement uses TRBV10-3 and TRBJ2-2; D gene ambiguous. V was trimmed by 0 bases and J by 2 bases, leaving 7 bases between them. Germline V gene lookup returns CDR1 ENHRY and CDR2 SYGVKD. This CDR3 has 15 residues. The CDR3 region has the DNA TGTGCCATCAGTGAGTCAACAATTAACACCGGGGAGCTGTTTTTT. This sequence encodes CAISESTINTGELFF.

The rearrangement uses TRBV5-1 and TRBJ1-1, with D perhaps matching TRBD1 (5 bases). Germline V CDR1 and CDR2: SGHRS, YFSETQ. The ends were cut back, 0 bases at V and 4 bases at J, with 25 bases in the middle. There are 19 residues in the CDR3. The CDR3, as DNA: TGCGCCAGCAGCTTGGGGTGGGGCCTTTCTAGGGAAGGTGGCACTGAAGCTTTCTTT. The encoded protein is CASSLGWGLSREGGTEAFF.

The gene calls are TRBV4-1 and TRBJ2-7; TRBD2 matches at 7 bases. In germline, CDR1 is MGHRA, CDR2 YSYEKL. V was pared by 0 bases and J by 12 bases, with 14 bases of the junction left unmatched. The CDR3 covers 15 residues. CDR3 bases: TGCGCCAGCAGCCAAGAGGACCAAGCGGGGAGGGTGCGGTACTTC. It codes for CASSQEDQAGRVRYF.

This clonotype was picked up a small number of times. This sequence joins TRBV11-2 and TRBJ2-3; possible D gene TRBD2, 6 bases. CDR1 is SGHAT, CDR2 FQNNGV, per germline. The CDR3 loop spans 17 amino acids. With 1 base removed from V and 3 bases from J, the gap between germline ends came to 17 bases. CDR3 coding DNA: TGTGCCAGCAGCTTAGGTTCTAGCCGTGGGAGGACAGATACGCAGTATTTT. Its translation is CASSLGSSRGRTDTQYF.

This clonotype turned up a few times. J is TRBJ2-7 and V is TRBV5-1; D tentatively fits TRBD1 or TRBD2 (5 bases each). This CDR3 comprises 15 residues. The germline V and J ends were trimmed by 0 bases and 3 bases, with 13 bases remaining between them. Germline CDR1 SGHRS, CDR2 YFSETQ. The CDR3 region is CASSLVSGTYYEQYF. CDR3 DNA: TGCGCCAGCAGCTTGGTGTCAGGGACCTACTACGAGCAGTACTTC.

CDR3 nucleotide sequence: TGTGCCAGCAGCTTACGCGAGTTAACCGGGGAGCTGTTTTTT. As protein: CASSLRELTGELFF. The J gene is TRBJ2-2, the V gene TRBV7-9; D uncertain. The germline V gene has CDR1 SEHNR and CDR2 FQNEAQ (reference sequence). The V and J ends lost 2 bases and 5 bases respectively, with 9 bases between them. The CDR3 totals 14 residues.

The chain uses TRBV3-1 and TRBJ2-5; either TRBD1 or TRBD2 may supply D (6 bases each). Per germline, CDR1 LGHDT and CDR2 YNNKEL (reference sequence). The V and J ends lost 4 bases and 1 base respectively, with 13 bases between them. CDR3 length equals 15 residues. CDR3 region: CASSPPRGVQETQYF. For the CDR3, the DNA is TGTGCCAGCAGCCCCCCGAGGGGGGTCCAAGAGACCCAGTACTTC.

The rearrangement uses TRBV20-1 and TRBJ2-6; D not certain. The germline V gene encodes CDR1 DFQATT and CDR2 SNEGSKA (reference sequence). This CDR3 has 14 amino acids. V lost 4 bases and J 0 bases, leaving 7 bases between the germline ends. CDR3 amino acids: CSATRDSGANVLTF. The CDR3, as DNA: TGCAGTGCTACAAGGGACTCTGGGGCCAACGTCCTGACTTTC.

V and J are TRBV5-6 and TRBJ1-6; D not resolved. V lost 0 bases to trimming and J lost 8 bases, with 9 bases between them. The V gene's germline CDR1 is SGHDT and CDR2 YYEEEE. The CDR3 extends over 14 amino acids. Here the CDR3 reads CASSLEHLDSPLHF. CDR3 in DNA: TGTGCCAGCAGCTTGGAACATCTTGATTCACCCCTCCACTTT.

There are a few counts of this clonotype. V gene TRBV18 combines with J gene TRBJ1-1; possibly TRBD1 for D (6 bases). The CDR3 covers 14 residues. Trimming left V 7 bases short and J 5 bases short, with 17 bases between. CDR1 and CDR2 (germline): KGHSH, LQKENI. The CDR3 here is CASFTTGGRTEAFF. In DNA form, the CDR3 reads TGTGCCAGCTTCACCACCGGGGGCAGGACTGAAGCTTTCTTT.

This clonotype was found many times. The V gene is TRBV6-6, the J gene TRBJ2-6, with 7 nucleotides matching TRBD1. Trimming cost V 6 bases and J 0 bases; bases outside gene matches: 11. Germline V CDR1 and CDR2: MNHNY, SVGAGI (reference sequence). The CDR3 covers 18 residues. Here the CDR3 reads CASSDLQGSFSGANVLTF. CDR3 DNA: TGTGCCAGCAGCGACTTACAGGGGTCGTTCTCTGGGGCCAACGTCCTGACTTTC.

This chain joins TRBV13 and TRBJ2-5; weak D call: TRBD2 (6 bases). The CDR3 covers 15 residues. Germline lookup yields CDR1 PRHDT and CDR2 FYEKMQ (reference sequence). V lost 4 bases, J lost 2 bases, and 14 bases lay in between. The CDR3 here is CASSSVGTAQETQYF. In DNA, the CDR3 is TGTGCCAGCAGCTCAGTCGGGACTGCGCAAGAGACCCAGTACTTC.

A few counts support this clonotype. The chain uses TRBV7-3 and TRBJ2-3, with 10 nucleotides matching TRBD2. V gave up 5 bases and J gave up 3 bases; unmatched junction bases: 8. Germline V CDR1 and CDR2: SGHTA, FQGTGA. The CDR3 length is 16 residues. In DNA form, the CDR3 reads TGTGCCAGCAGCAAGGGGGCTAGCGGGGGTACAGATACGCAGTATTTT. It yields the protein CASSKGASGGTDTQYF.

CDR3 in amino acids: CASSLGVGEYEQYF. Here the CDR3 DNA reads TGTGCCAGCAGCTTAGGGGTCGGGGAATACGAGCAGTACTTC. The chain has TRBV7-2 and TRBJ2-7; D is perhaps TRBD2 (5 bases). The CDR3 is made up of 14 amino acids. The V end was cut by 1 base, the J end by 4 bases, with 11 bases between. Germline V gives CDR1 SGHTA, CDR2 FQGNSA. Complete variable domain (other parts from reference TRBV7-2 and TRBJ2-7): GAGVSQSPSNKVTEKGKDVELRCDPISGHTALYWYRQSLGQGLEFLIYFQGNSAPDKSGLPSDRFSAERTGGSVSTLTIQRTQQEDSAVYLCASSLGVGEYEQYFGPGTRLTVT.